The present T cell receptor (beta chain) was sequenced within a study of CD8 T cells in Susac syndrome. Random hexamers served to reverse transcribe about 0.45 to 1 ug RNA. TCRdb ran MiXCR on the immunoSEQ multiplex PCR reads and lists one entry per CDR3 protein. This sample has 120,000 to 150,000 distinct CDR3 sequences, with 95% found just once. In germline, CDR1 is SQVTM, CDR2 ANQGSEA. This CDR3 contains 15 residues. The V segment lost 4 bases and the J segment 7 bases; nucleotides outside the gene matches: 15. The rearrangement uses TRBV29-1 and TRBJ1-1, with 7 bases aligning to TRBD1. The receptor was derived from a human donor with Susac syndrome. Sample: CD4+ T cells from PBMCs. This chain's CDR3 is CSVALRVGGANEAFF. The DNA of the CDR3 is TGCAGCGTTGCTCTAAGAGTAGGGGGCGCAAATGAAGCTTTCTTT.